The clone carrying this T cell receptor beta chain was seen only a few times. Its antigen is unknown. This entry comes from a study of identical twins. Study-level results: Insertions ran lower in abundant cord blood beta clonotypes, though not in memory repertoires. Zero-insertion results could be subject to partial confounding by invariant MAIT and iNKT cells. Findings depended on cross-sectional statistics rather than tracking the same donors.

This CDR3 is built from 14 residues. CDR1 is SGHTA and CDR2 is FQGNSA in the germline V gene. The germline V and J ends were trimmed by 3 bases and 8 bases, with 15 bases remaining between them. MiXCR was run by TCRdb on the 5' RACE reads, yielding one entry per CDR3 protein. The sample lists a few hundred thousand distinct CDR3 sequences, over 11% occurring once. This sample also belongs to another study, concerning yellow fever vaccine responses in identical twins.

The material sequenced was CD4+ T cells sorted from blood. The chain recombines TRBV7-2 with TRBJ2-3, with a possible D match to TRBD2 (5 bases). This clonotype was sampled from a woman aged 18 to 35 in good health. The CDR3 DNA sequence: TGTGCCAGCAGCTTTTCTAGCTACGCCGGTACGCAGTATTTT. It codes for CASSFSSYAGTQYF.